A selection of T cell receptor beta chains follows, all from one sample in a study of blood T cell repertoires in COVID-19. Clones were sequenced by immunoSEQ multiplex PCR, and TCRdb holds only the in-frame ones, with some missing. The sample includes 360,000 or so clones, roughly 90% of them seen just once. Sequenced material: peripheral blood. Receptor source: a man younger than 35 with active or convalescent COVID-19. CDR3s include the opening cysteine and the closing phenylalanine or tryptophan. D genes are given only for firm matches. Clone size is not always given. Where it is, it says once, few, many or a class for expanded clones.

TRBJ1-5 | TRBV28 | TRBD1 | . | CASKTGTGYNQPQHF | TGTGCCAGCAAAACCGGGACAGGCTACAATCAGCCCCAGCATTTT
TRBJ2-1 | TRBV19 | TRBD1 | . | CASSIGDRELDEQFF | TGTGCCAGTAGTATAGGGGACAGGGAACTCGATGAGCAGTTCTTC
TRBJ2-3 | TRBV30 | . | . | CAWSVRGGATDTQYF | TGTGCCTGGAGTGTACGAGGAGGTGCCACAGATACGCAGTATTTT
TRBJ2-2 | TRBV25-1 | TRBD2 | . | CASRLAGDDTGELFF | TGTGCCAGCAGATTAGCGGGAGATGACACCGGGGAGCTGTTTTTT
TRBJ1-5 | TRBV19 | TRBD1 | . | CASSIHSGGYHDQPQHF | TGTGCCAGTAGTATTCATTCAGGGGGCTATCATGATCAGCCCCAGCATTTT
TRBJ1-5 | TRBV19 | . | . | CASSMVGAVNQPQHF | TGTGCCAGTAGTATGGTGGGGGCGGTCAATCAGCCCCAGCATTTT
TRBJ1-3 | TRBV4-1 | . | . | CASSRISDSGNTIYF | TGCGCCAGCAGCCGAATCAGTGATTCTGGAAACACCATATATTTT
TRBJ2-2 | TRBV4-1 | . | once | CASSQEPGGELFF | TGCGCCAGCAGCCAAGAGCCGGGCGGGGAGCTGTTTTTT
TRBJ1-4 | TRBV28 | . | . | CASSLDSATYDSTNEKLFF | TGTGCCAGCAGTTTAGACTCGGCAACCTATGATTCAACTAATGAAAAACTGTTTTTT
TRBJ1-1 | TRBV6-5 | TRBD1 | . | CASMNRGRETEAFF | TGTGCCAGTATGAACAGGGGGCGGGAAACTGAAGCTTTCTTT
TRBJ2-5 | TRBV10-3 | TRBD1 | . | CASMGQLQETQYF | TGTGCCAGCATGGGACAGTTACAAGAGACCCAGTACTTC
TRBJ1-1 | TRBV7-9 | . | . | CASSSRTAHSEAFF | TGTGCCAGCAGCTCGCGGACTGCTCATTCTGAAGCTTTCTTT
TRBJ1-1 | TRBV19 | . | . | CASSIARGANTEAFF | TGTGCCAGTAGTATAGCTCGGGGAGCGAACACTGAAGCTTTCTTT
TRBJ2-7 | TRBV6-5 | TRBD2 | once | CASSLIAGVTYEQYF | TGTGCCAGCAGTTTGATAGCGGGGGTGACCTACGAGCAGTACTTC
TRBJ1-6 | TRBV11-3 | . | . | CASSLRGSASPLHF | TGTGCCAGCAGCTTGCGGGGGTCGGCTTCACCCCTCCACTTT
TRBJ1-5 | TRBV4-1 | . | . | CASSQGSGYSDVRDNQPQHF | TGCGCCAGCAGCCAAGGGTCGGGCTATAGCGACGTGCGGGACAATCAGCCCCAGCATTTT
TRBJ2-7 | TRBV5-5 | TRBD1 | . | CASSSFDDRGIYEQYF | TGTGCCAGCAGCTCATTCGATGACAGGGGAATCTACGAGCAGTACTTC
TRBJ2-3 | TRBV6-4 | TRBD2 | . | CASSESNGGGSTDTQYF | TGTGCCAGCAGTGAATCGAACGGCGGGGGGAGCACAGATACGCAGTATTTT
TRBJ1-5 | TRBV30 | . | . | CACSGNKNQPQHF | TGTGCCTGTTCGGGTAATAAGAATCAGCCCCAGCATTTT
TRBJ1-2 | TRBV5-1 | TRBD1 | . | CASSLVRTGSNGYTF | TGCGCCAGCAGCTTGGTTCGGACAGGGTCTAACGGCTACACCTTC
TRBJ2-3 | TRBV9 | . | . | CASSVTPGFLGADTQYF | TGTGCCAGCAGCGTAACTCCAGGGTTTCTAGGGGCAGATACGCAGTATTTT
TRBJ1-1 | TRBV4-1 | TRBD1 | . | CASSQTTGLRNTEAFF | TGCGCCAGCAGCCAAACGACAGGGCTGAGGAACACTGAAGCTTTCTTT
TRBJ2-7 | TRBV6-2/TRBV6-3 | . | . | CASSWGPSYEQYF | TGTGCCAGCAGTTGGGGGCCCTCCTACGAGCAGTACTTC
TRBJ1-2 | TRBV15 | . | . | CATSRDQQGGYTF | TGTGCCACCAGCAGAGATCAACAGGGAGGCTACACCTTC
TRBJ1-6 | TRBV27 | TRBD1 | . | CASSPRTGGNNSPLHF | TGTGCCAGCAGTCCTCGGACAGGGGGAAATAATTCACCCCTCCACTTT
TRBJ2-7 | TRBV5-1 | TRBD1 | . | CASSLSGQGVHEQYF | TGCGCCAGCAGCTTGTCAGGACAGGGAGTACACGAGCAGTACTTC
TRBJ2-7 | TRBV24-1 | TRBD1 | . | CATRGTGNYEQYF | TGTGCCACCCGGGGGACAGGGAACTACGAGCAGTACTTC
TRBJ1-1 | TRBV19 | TRBD1 | . | CASLTGPNTEAFF | TGTGCCAGCCTGACAGGGCCGAACACTGAAGCTTTCTTT
TRBJ1-3 | TRBV19 | . | . | CASTPDSHPGNTIYF | TGTGCCAGTACCCCGGACAGTCATCCTGGAAACACCATATATTTT
TRBJ2-1 | TRBV5-4 | TRBD2 | . | CASSLDGTSNFF | TGTGCCAGCAGCCTCGATGGGACTAGCAACTTCTTC
TRBJ1-1 | TRBV7-3 | . | . | CASSSGVNTEAFF | TGTGCCAGCAGTTCCGGAGTGAACACTGAAGCTTTCTTT
TRBJ1-5 | TRBV24-1 | TRBD1 | . | CATSDLLDRDSGRGNQPQHF | TGTGCCACCAGTGATCTATTGGACAGGGACAGTGGTCGGGGCAATCAGCCCCAGCATTTT
TRBJ1-1 | TRBV7-3 | . | . | CASSLSSETEAFF | TGTGCCAGCAGCTTAAGTTCCGAGACTGAAGCTTTCTTT
TRBJ2-7 | TRBV5-4 | . | . | CASSLGTASYEQYF | TGTGCCAGCAGCTTGGGCACAGCCTCCTACGAGCAGTACTTC
TRBJ1-6 | TRBV7-9 | TRBD1 | . | CASSLAGDSGWSPLHF | TGTGCCAGCAGCTTAGCCGGGGACAGCGGTTGGTCACCCCTCCACTTT
TRBJ1-5 | TRBV7-2 | TRBD1 | . | CASSLLGTGVGQPQHF | TGTGCCAGCAGCTTATTGGGGACAGGGGTGGGACAGCCCCAGCATTTT
TRBJ2-6 | TRBV14 | . | . | CASSQIISSSGANVLTF | TGTGCCAGCAGCCAAATTATCTCCAGCTCTGGGGCCAACGTGCTGACTTTC
TRBJ1-3 | TRBV14 | TRBD1 | . | CASSQIRTGAGNTIYF | TGTGCCAGCAGCCAAATTCGGACAGGGGCGGGAAACACCATATATTTT
TRBJ2-5 | TRBV3-1/TRBV3-2 | . | . | CASSQGGGSVETQYF | TGTGCCAGCAGCCAAGGGGGAGGAAGTGTAGAGACCCAGTACTTC
TRBJ1-5 | TRBV7-8 | . | . | CASSPNRWANQPQHF | TGTGCCAGCAGCCCGAACAGGTGGGCCAATCAGCCCCAGCATTTT
TRBJ2-1 | TRBV29-1 | . | . | CSVEDPLRRGKQFF | TGCAGCGTTGAAGATCCGCTAAGACGGGGAAAGCAGTTCTTC
TRBJ1-6 | TRBV5-1 | . | . | CASSQGTGQLNSPLHF | TGCGCCAGCAGCCAGGGTACGGGACAACTTAATTCACCCCTCCACTTT
TRBJ1-4 | TRBV5-1 | TRBD1 | . | CASRTGQGLVNEKLFF | TGCGCCAGCAGAACGGGACAGGGACTCGTTAATGAAAAACTGTTTTTT
TRBJ1-1 | TRBV28 | . | . | CASSRDMNTEAFF | TGTGCCAGCAGCCGGGACATGAACACTGAAGCTTTCTTT
TRBJ1-3 | TRBV19 | . | . | CASTFDFGNTIYF | TGTGCCAGTACCTTCGACTTTGGAAACACCATATATTTT
TRBJ2-7 | TRBV6-5 | TRBD1 | . | CASSRQTGSYEQYF | TGTGCCAGCAGTCGGCAGACAGGGTCCTACGAGCAGTACTTC
TRBJ1-3 | TRBV9 | TRBD1 | . | CASSVATGGFSGNTIYF | TGTGCCAGCAGCGTAGCTACAGGGGGGTTTTCCGGAAACACCATATATTTT
TRBJ2-7 | TRBV3-1/TRBV3-2 | . | . | CASSQMQGVGGEQYF | TGTGCCAGCAGCCAAATGCAGGGGGTGGGAGGCGAGCAGTACTTC
TRBJ2-7 | TRBV18 | TRBD2 | . | CASSPPGLAGPMGQYF | TGTGCCAGCTCACCCCCGGGACTAGCGGGGCCAATGGGGCAGTACTTC
TRBJ1-1 | TRBV27 | . | . | CASSYNRNTEAFF | TGTGCCAGCAGTTACAACAGGAACACTGAAGCTTTCTTT
TRBJ1-1 | TRBV4-1 | TRBD1 | . | CASSPAQGGYTEAFF | TGCGCCAGCAGCCCAGCCCAAGGGGGCTACACTGAAGCTTTCTTT
TRBJ1-2 | TRBV29-1 | TRBD1 | few | CSVEWQGANGYTF | TGCAGCGTTGAATGGCAGGGGGCTAATGGCTACACCTTC
TRBJ1-1 | TRBV5-4 | TRBD1 | once | CAHSNPGGRTEAFF | TGTGCCCACAGCAACCCAGGGGGCAGGACTGAAGCTTTCTTT
TRBJ2-5 | TRBV7-9 | TRBD1 | . | CASSLGDSQETQYF | TGTGCCAGCAGCTTAGGGGACAGCCAAGAGACCCAGTACTTC
TRBJ1-2 | TRBV3-1/TRBV3-2 | . | . | CASSQDSQITRDYTF | TGTGCCAGCAGCCAAGATTCCCAGATAACTCGGGACTACACCTTC
TRBJ2-1 | TRBV14 | TRBD1 | . | CASSQLGQGGYNEQFF | TGTGCCAGCAGCCAATTGGGACAGGGGGGGTACAATGAGCAGTTCTTC
TRBJ2-1 | TRBV28 | . | . | CASTLAQAYNEQFF | TGTGCCAGCACCCTAGCGCAAGCCTACAATGAGCAGTTCTTC
TRBJ2-1 | TRBV4-2 | TRBD2 | . | CASSQEALAGGSEQFF | TGTGCCAGCAGCCAAGAGGCCCTAGCGGGGGGGAGTGAGCAGTTCTTC
TRBJ2-7 | TRBV5-5 | . | . | CASSLIQGPYEQYF | TGTGCCAGCAGCTTGATCCAGGGCCCCTACGAGCAGTACTTC
TRBJ2-1 | TRBV25-1 | TRBD1 | . | CASSEMTGGVNEQFF | TGTGCCAGCAGTGAAATGACAGGGGGGGTCAATGAGCAGTTCTTC